The text below deals with one TCR beta chain. CDR3 length: 17 amino acids. V lost 5 bases, J lost 5 bases, and 13 bases stayed unmatched. Germline-derived CDR1 and CDR2 are SGHNT and YYREEE (reference sequence). The entry originates in a study of cytomegalovirus exposure and HLA in healthy donors. About the research overall: The roughly 120 validation repertoires, a later analysis reported, used the same platform as the approximately 730 repertoires from the first cohort.

Libraries were prepared by immunoSEQ multiplex PCR; TCRdb keeps only in-frame clonotypes and omits some of them. The table has about 310,000 clones, roughly 87% seen once. The receptor's source is a man in his thirties or forties in good health and CMV-seronegative. The sample taken for sequencing was PBMCs. V usage is TRBV5-4 and J usage is TRBJ2-5, with 12 bases lining up with TRBD1. The CDR3 spells CASSDARDRGQGETQYF. The CDR3 DNA sequence: TGTGCCAGCAGTGACGCCCGGGACAGGGGGCAGGGTGAGACCCAGTACTTC.